Only one count was recorded for the clone carrying this T cell receptor (beta chain). Germline V lookup: CDR1 ENHRY, CDR2 SYGVKD. Trimming pared 8 bases from V and 6 bases from J, leaving 21 bases between. This CDR3 has 15 amino acids. These data come from a study of blood T cell repertoires in COVID-19. The wider study: Researchers got acute and convalescent COVID-19 samples from the United States, Italy and Spain. Sample material is recorded as cDNA or gDNA derived from T cells, B-cell-depleted T cells, or PBMCs.

Original processing notes: Counts of nucleated cells, estimated from reference gene primer amplification, were obtained. Data came from immunoSEQ multiplex PCR; TCRdb stores just in-frame clones and leaves some out. The DNA was the basis for D and trimming; V, J and clone size are from that table. The sample holds 98,000 or so clones, 75% to 90% seen once. V usage is TRBV10-3 and J usage is TRBJ2-3, with D tentatively TRBD1 (6 bases). The sequenced sample consisted of peripheral blood. This receptor was identified in a man aged 45-60 years with acute or convalescent COVID-19. In nucleotides, the CDR3 is TGTGCCATCGGGCTGGGGGCTCCCCTAGGGGATACGCAGTATTTT. Residues: CAIGLGAPLGDTQYF.